The clone carrying this TCR beta chain has ten or more counts. Germline CDR1 and CDR2: SGHVS and FNYEAQ. The V gene lost 2 bases and the J gene lost 6 bases, with 13 bases spanning the gap. CDR3 size: 15 residues. Time point of the sample: longitudinal time-point 2. For the unsorted libraries, 2 million PBMCs stored at -80 C served as input. This entry comes from a study of neurological immune-mediated disorders. TCRdb processed the 5' RACE reads anew with MiXCR; each CDR3 protein has one entry. The sample includes tens of thousands of distinct CDR3 sequences, 5% to 6.5% of them seen just once. The V gene is TRBV7-6, the J gene TRBJ1-4; D possibly corresponds to TRBD1 (5 bases). Sequenced sample: PBMCs. This clonotype was obtained from an older woman with multiple sclerosis. CDR3 in amino acids: CASSLRGGSHEKLFF. As DNA, the CDR3 is TGTGCCAGCAGCTTAAGGGGCGGGTCTCATGAAAAACTGTTTTTT.